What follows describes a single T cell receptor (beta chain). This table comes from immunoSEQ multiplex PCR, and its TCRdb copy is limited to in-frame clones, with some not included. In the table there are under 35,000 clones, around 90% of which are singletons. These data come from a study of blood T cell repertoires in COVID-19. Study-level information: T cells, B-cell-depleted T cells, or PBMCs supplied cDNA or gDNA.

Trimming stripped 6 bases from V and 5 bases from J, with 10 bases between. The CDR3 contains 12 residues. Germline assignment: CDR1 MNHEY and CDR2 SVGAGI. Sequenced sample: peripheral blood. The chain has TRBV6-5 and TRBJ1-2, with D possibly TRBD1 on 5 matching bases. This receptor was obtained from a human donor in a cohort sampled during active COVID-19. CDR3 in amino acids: CASRDTEYGYTF. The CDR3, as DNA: TGTGCCAGCAGGGACACGGAATATGGCTACACCTTC.